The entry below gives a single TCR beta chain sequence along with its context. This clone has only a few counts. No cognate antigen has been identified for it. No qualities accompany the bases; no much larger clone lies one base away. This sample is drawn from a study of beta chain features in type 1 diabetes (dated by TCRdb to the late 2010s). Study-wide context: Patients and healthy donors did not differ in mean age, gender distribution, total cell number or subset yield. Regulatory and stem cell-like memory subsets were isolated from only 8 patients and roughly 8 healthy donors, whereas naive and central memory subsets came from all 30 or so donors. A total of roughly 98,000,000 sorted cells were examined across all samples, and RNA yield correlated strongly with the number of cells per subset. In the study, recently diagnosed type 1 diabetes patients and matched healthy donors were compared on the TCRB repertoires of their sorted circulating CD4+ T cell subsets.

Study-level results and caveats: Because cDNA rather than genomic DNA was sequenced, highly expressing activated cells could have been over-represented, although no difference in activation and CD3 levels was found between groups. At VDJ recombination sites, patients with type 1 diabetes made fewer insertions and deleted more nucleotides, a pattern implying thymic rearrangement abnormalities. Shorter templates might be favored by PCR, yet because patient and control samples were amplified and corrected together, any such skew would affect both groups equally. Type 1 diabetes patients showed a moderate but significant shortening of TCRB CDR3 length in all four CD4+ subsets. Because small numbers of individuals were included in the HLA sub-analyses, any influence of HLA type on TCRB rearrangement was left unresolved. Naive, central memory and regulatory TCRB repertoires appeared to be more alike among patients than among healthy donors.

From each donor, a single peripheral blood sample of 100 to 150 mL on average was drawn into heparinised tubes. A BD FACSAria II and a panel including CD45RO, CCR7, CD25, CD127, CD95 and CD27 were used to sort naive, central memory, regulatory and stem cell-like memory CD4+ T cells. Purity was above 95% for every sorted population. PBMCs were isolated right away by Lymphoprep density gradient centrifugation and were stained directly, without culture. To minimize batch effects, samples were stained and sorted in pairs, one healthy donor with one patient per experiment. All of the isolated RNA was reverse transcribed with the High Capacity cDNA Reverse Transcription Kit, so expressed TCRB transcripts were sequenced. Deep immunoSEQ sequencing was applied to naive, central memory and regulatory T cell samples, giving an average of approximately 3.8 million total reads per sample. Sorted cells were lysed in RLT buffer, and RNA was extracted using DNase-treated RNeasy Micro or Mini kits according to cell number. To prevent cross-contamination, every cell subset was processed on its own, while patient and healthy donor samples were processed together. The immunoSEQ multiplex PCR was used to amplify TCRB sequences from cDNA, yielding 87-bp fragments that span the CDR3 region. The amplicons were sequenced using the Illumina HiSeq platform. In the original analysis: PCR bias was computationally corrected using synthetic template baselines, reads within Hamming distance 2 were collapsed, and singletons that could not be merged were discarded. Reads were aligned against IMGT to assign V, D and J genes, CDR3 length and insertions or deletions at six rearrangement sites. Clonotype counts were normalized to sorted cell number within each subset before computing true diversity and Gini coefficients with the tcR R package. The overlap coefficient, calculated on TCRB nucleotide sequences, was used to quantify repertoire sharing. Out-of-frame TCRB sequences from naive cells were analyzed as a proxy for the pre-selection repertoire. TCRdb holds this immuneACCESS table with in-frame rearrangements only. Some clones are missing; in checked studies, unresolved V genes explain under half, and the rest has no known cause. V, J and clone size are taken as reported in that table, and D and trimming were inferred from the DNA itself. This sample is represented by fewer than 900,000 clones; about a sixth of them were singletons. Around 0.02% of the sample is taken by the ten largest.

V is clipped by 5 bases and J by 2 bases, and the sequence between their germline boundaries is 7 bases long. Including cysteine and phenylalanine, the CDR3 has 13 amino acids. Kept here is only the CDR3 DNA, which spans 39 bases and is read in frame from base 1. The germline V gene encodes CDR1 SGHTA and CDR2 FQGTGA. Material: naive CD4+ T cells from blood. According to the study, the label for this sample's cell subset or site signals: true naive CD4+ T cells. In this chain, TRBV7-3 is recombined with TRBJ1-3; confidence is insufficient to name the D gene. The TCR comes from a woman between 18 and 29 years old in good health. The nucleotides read TGTGCCAGCAGCCCCGGGACTGGAAACACCATATATTTT. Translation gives CASSPGTGNTIYF.